Detailed here is one T cell receptor beta chain. These data are taken from a study of blood T cell repertoires in COVID-19. The data were produced by immunoSEQ multiplex PCR, yet TCRdb's version contains in-frame clones alone and is incomplete. The repertoire holds 140,000 or so clones, with around 81% as singletons. The ends were cut back, 6 bases at V and 2 bases at J, with 17 bases in the middle. Germline CDR1 reads LNHDA; CDR2 reads SQIVND (reference sequence). The CDR3 is made up of 15 amino acids. The TCR was taken from a human donor in a cohort sampled during active COVID-19. The sequenced sample consisted of peripheral blood. The chain uses TRBV19 and TRBJ2-7, with TRBD2 as a possible D gene (6 bases). The CDR3 coding sequence is TGTGCCAGTAGAACCGGCAGCGGGTCGACCTACGAGCAGTACTTC. This codes for CASRTGSGSTYEQYF.